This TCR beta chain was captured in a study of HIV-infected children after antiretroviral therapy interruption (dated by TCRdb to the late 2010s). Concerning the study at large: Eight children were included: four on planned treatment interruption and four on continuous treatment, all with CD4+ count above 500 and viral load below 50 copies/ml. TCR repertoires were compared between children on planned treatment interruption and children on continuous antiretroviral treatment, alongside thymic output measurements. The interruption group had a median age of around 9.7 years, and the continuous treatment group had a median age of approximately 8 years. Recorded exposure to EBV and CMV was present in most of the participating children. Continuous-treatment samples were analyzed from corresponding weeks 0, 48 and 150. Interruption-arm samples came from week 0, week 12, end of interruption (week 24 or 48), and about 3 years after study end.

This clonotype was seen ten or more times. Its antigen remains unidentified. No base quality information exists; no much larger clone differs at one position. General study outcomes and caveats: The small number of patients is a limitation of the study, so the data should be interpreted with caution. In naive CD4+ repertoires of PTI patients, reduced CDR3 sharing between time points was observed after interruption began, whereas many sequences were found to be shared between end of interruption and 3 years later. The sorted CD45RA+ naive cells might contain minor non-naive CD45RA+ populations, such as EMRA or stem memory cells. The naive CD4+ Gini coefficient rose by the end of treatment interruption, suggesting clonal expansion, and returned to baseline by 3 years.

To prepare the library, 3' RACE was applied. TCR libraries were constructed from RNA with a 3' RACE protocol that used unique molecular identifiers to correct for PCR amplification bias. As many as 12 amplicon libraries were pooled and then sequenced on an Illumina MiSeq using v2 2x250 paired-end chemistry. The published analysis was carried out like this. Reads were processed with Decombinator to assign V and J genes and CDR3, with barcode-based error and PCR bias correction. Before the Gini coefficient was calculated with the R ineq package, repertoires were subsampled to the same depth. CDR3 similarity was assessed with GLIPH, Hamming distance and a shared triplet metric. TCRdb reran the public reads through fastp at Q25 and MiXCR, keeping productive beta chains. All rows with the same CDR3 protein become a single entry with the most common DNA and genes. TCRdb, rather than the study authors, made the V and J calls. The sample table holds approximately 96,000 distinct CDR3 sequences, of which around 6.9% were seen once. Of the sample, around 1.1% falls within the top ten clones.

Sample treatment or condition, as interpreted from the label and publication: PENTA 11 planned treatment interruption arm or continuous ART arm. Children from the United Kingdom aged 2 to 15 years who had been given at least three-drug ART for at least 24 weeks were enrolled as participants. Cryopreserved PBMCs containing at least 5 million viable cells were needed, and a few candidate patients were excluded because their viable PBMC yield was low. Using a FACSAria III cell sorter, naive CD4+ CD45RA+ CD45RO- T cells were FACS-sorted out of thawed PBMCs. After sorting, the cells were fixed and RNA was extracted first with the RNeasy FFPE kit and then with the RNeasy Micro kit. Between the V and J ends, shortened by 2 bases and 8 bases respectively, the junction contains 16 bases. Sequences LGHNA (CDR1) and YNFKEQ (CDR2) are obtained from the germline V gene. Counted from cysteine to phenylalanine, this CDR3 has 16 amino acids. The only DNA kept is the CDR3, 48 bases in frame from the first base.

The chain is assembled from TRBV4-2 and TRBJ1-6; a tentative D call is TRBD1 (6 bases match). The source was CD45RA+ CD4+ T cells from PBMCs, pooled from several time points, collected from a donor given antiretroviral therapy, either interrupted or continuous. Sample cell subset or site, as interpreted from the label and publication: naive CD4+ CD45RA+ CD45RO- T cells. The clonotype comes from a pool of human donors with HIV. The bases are TGTGCCAGCAGCCAACTCTACAGGGAGGGTGATTCACCCCTCCACTTT. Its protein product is CASSQLYREGDSPLHF.